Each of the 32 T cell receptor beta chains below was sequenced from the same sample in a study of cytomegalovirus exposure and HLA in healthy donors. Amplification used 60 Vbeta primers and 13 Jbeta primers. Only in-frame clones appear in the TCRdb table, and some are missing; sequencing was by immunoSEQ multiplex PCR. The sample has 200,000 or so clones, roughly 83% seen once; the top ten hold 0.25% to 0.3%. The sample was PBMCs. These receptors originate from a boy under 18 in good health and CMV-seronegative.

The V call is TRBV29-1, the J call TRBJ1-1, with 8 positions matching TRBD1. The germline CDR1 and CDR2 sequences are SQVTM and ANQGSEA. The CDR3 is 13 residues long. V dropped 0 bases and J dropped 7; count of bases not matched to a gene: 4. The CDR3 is CSVEERQGFEAFF. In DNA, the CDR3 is TGCAGCGTTGAAGAAAGACAGGGGTTTGAAGCTTTCTTT. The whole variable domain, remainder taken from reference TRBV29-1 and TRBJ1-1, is SAVISQKPSRDICQRGTSLTIQCQVDSQVTMMFWYRQQPGQSLTLIATANQGSEATYESGFVIDKFPISRPNLTFSTLTVSNMSPEDSSIYLCSVEERQGFEAFFGQGTRLTVV.

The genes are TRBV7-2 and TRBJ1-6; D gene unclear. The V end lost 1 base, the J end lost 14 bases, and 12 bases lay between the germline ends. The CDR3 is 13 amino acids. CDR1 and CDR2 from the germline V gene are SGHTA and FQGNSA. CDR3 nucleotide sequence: TGTGCCAGCAGCTTAGATCGGGGTATAACCCTCCACTTT. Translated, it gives CASSLDRGITLHF. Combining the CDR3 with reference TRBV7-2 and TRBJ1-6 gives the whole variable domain GAGVSQSPSNKVTEKGKDVELRCDPISGHTALYWYRQSLGQGLEFLIYFQGNSAPDKSGLPSDRFSAERTGGSVSTLTIQRTQQEDSAVYLCASSLDRGITLHFGNGTRLTVT.

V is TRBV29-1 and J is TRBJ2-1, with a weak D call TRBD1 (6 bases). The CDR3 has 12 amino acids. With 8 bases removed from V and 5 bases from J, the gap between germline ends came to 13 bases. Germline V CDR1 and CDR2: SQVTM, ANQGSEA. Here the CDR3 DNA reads TGCAGCCGTCAAGGGACAAACAATGAGCAGTTCTTC. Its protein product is CSRQGTNNEQFF.

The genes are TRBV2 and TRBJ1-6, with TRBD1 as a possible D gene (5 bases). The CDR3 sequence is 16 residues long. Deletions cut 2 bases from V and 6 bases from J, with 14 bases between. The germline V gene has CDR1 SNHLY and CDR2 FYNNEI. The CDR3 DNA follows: TGTGCCAGCAGTGAACTCCAGGGTAGGAGTAATTCACCCCTCCACTTT. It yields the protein CASSELQGRSNSPLHF. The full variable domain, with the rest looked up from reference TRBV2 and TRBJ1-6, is EPEVTQTPSHQVTQMGQEVILRCVPISNHLYFYWYRQILGQKVEFLVSFYNNEISEKSEIFDDQFSVERPDGSNFTLKIRSTKLEDSAMYFCASSELQGRSNSPLHFGNGTRLTVT.

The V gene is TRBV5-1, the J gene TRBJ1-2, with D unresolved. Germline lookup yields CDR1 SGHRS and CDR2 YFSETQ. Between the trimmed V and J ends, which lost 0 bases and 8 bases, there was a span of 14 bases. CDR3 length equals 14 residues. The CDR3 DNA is TGCGCCAGCAGCTTGGGCCCAGGCTTAATCGGCTACACCTTC. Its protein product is CASSLGPGLIGYTF.

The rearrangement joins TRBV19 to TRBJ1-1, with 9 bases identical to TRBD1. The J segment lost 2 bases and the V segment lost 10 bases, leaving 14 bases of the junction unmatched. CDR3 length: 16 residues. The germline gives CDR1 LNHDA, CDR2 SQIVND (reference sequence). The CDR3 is CATTPPLGQGNTEAFF. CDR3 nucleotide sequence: TGTGCCACTACACCCCCCCTGGGACAGGGAAACACTGAAGCTTTCTTT.

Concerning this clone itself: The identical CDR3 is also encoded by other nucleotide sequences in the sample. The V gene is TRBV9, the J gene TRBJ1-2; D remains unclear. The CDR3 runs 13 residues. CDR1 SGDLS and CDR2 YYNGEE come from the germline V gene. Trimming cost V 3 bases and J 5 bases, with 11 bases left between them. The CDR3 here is CASSGQDRYGYTF. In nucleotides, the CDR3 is TGTGCCAGCAGCGGTCAGGATAGGTATGGCTACACCTTC.

The CDR3 DNA follows: TGTGCCAGCAGTACCCTCCCAGGGGGCGAGGACTATGGCTACACCTTC. It translates to CASSTLPGGEDYGYTF. The chain combines TRBV27 with TRBJ1-2; 8 bases fit TRBD1. Looked up from germline, CDR1 is MNHEY and CDR2 is SMNVEV (reference sequence). V shed 5 bases and J 3 bases; nucleotides not matched to a gene: 11. The CDR3 spans 16 residues.

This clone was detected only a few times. The CDR3 loop reads CASSAAHTAAAGYEQYF. In DNA form, the CDR3 reads TGTGCCAGCAGTGCTGCCCATACAGCCGCGGCGGGCTACGAGCAGTACTTC. V is TRBV6-1 and J is TRBJ2-7; possible D gene TRBD2, 5 bases. Per the germline V gene, CDR1 is MNHNS and CDR2 is SASEGT. The V end lost 4 bases, the J end lost 3 bases, and 22 bases lay between the germline ends. This CDR3 has 17 residues.

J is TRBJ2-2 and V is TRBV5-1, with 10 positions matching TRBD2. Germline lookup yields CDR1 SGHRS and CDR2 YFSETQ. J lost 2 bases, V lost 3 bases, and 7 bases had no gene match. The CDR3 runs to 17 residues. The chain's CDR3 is CASSWQWTSGNTGELFF. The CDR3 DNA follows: TGCGCCAGCAGCTGGCAATGGACTAGCGGAAACACCGGGGAGCTGTTTTTT.

This chain's CDR3 is CATSSGILAGNYEQYF. In nucleotides, the CDR3 is TGTGCCACCAGCAGTGGAATCTTAGCGGGGAATTACGAGCAGTACTTC. The V call is TRBV15, the J call TRBJ2-7; 8 nucleotides line up with TRBD2. J lost 4 bases, V lost 3 bases, and 11 bases had no gene match. CDR1 is LNHNV, CDR2 YYDKDF, per germline (reference sequence). This CDR3 comprises 16 residues.

CDR3 sequence: CASSIRDRDHEQYF. The CDR3, as DNA: TGTGCCAGTAGTATCCGGGACAGGGACCACGAGCAGTACTTC. This chain joins TRBV19 and TRBJ2-7, with TRBD1 identical over 9 bases. This CDR3 has 14 residues. The germline CDR1 and CDR2 sequences are LNHDA and SQIVND (reference sequence). V shed 3 bases and J 5 bases; nucleotides not matched to a gene: 5.

The CDR3 loop is CASSIGGSIYEQYF. In DNA, the CDR3 is TGTGCCAGTAGTATAGGGGGCAGTATCTACGAGCAGTACTTC. This chain links TRBV19 with TRBJ2-7, with a possible D match to TRBD1 (5 bases). CDR1 is LNHDA and CDR2 is SQIVND in the germline V gene (reference sequence). V lost 1 base and J 3 bases, leaving 10 bases between the germline ends. The CDR3 has 14 amino acids.

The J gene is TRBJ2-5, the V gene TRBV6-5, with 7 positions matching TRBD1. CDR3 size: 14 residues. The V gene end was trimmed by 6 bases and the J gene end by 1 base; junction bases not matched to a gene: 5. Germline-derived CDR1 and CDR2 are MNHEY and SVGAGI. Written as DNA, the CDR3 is TGTGCCAGCAGAACCGGGACAGTCCAAGAGACCCAGTACTTC. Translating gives CASRTGTVQETQYF.

The CDR3 here is CASSPDRGETQYF. In DNA form, the CDR3 reads TGTGCCAGTAGTCCGGACAGAGGGGAGACCCAGTACTTC. This chain joins TRBV19 and TRBJ2-5; TRBD1 is a possible D gene (6 bases). From germline, CDR1 is LNHDA and CDR2 SQIVND (reference sequence). CDR3 length: 13 amino acids. Deletions cut 5 bases from V and 5 bases from J, with 12 bases between.

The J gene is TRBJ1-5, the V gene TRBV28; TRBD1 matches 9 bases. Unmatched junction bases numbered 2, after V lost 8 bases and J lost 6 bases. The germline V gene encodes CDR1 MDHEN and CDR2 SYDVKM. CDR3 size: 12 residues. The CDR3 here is CASYRGLQPQHF. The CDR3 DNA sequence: TGTGCCAGCTACAGGGGGCTTCAGCCCCAGCATTTT.

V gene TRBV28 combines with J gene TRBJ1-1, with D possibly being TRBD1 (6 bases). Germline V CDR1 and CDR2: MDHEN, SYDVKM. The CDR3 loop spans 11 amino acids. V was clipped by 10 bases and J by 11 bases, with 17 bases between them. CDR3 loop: CATLQGFAAFF. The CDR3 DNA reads TGTGCCACCCTGCAGGGGTTTGCTGCTTTCTTT.

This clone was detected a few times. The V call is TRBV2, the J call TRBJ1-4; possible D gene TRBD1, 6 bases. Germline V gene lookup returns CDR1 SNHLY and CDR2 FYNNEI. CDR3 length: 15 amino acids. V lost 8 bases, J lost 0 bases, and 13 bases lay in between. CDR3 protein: CASDSQGTTNEKLFF. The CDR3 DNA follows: TGTGCCAGCGACTCTCAGGGGACAACTAATGAAAAACTGTTTTTT. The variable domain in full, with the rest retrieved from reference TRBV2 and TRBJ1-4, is EPEVTQTPSHQVTQMGQEVILRCVPISNHLYFYWYRQILGQKVEFLVSFYNNEISEKSEIFDDQFSVERPDGSNFTLKIRSTKLEDSAMYFCASDSQGTTNEKLFFGSGTQLSVL.

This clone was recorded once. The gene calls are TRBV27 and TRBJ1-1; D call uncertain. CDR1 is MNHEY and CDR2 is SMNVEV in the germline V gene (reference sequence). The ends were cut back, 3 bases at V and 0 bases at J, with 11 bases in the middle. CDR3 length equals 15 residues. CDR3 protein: CASSFSGKMNTEAFF. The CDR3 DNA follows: TGTGCCAGCAGTTTTTCGGGGAAAATGAACACTGAAGCTTTCTTT.

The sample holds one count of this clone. This CDR3 reads CASSSWTGGEDTQYF. CDR3 nucleotides: TGTGCCAGCAGCTCCTGGACAGGGGGAGAGGATACGCAGTATTTT. The genes are TRBV5-4 and TRBJ2-3; 10 bases are a match to TRBD1. CDR1 and CDR2 from the germline V gene are SGHNT and YYREEE (reference sequence). V shed 3 bases, J shed 6 bases, and the junction held 7 bases outside the gene matches. The CDR3 loop spans 15 amino acids.

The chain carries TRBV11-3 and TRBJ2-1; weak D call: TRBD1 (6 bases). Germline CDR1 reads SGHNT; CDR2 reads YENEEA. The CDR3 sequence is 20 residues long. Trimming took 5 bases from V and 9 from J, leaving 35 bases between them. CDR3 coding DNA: TGTGCCAGCAGCGCCCAACAGGGTTTTAGGGAGAGGTGGGAAATTTGTGAGCAGTTCTTC. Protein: CASSAQQGFRERWEICEQFF. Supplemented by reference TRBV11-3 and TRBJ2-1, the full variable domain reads EAGVVQSPRYKIIEKKQPVAFWCNPISGHNTLYWYLQNLGQGPELLIRYENEEAVDDSQLPKDRFSAERLKGVDSTLKIQPAELGDSAVYLCASSAQQGFRERWEICEQFFGPGTRLTVL.

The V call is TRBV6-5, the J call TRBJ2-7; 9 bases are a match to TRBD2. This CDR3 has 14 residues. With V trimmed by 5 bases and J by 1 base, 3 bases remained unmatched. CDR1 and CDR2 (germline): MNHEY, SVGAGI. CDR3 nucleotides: TGTGCCAGCAGTCCAGCGGGGGGATCCTACGAGCAGTACTTC. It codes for CASSPAGGSYEQYF.

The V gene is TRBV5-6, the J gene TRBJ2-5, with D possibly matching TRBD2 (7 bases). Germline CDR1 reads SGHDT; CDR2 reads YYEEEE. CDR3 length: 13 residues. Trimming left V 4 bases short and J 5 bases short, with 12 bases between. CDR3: CASSGGAFETQYF. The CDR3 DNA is TGTGCCAGCAGCGGGGGGGCCTTCGAGACCCAGTACTTC.

For the CDR3, the DNA is TGTGCCAGCAGTTACGGGACACCTAGCAATCAGCCCCAGCATTTT. Its protein is CASSYGTPSNQPQHF. The chain is built from TRBV6-6 and TRBJ1-5, with D possibly matching TRBD1 (6 bases). Germline values: CDR1 MNHNY, CDR2 SVGAGI (reference sequence). With 2 bases removed from V and 0 bases from J, the gap between germline ends came to 8 bases. This CDR3 is 15 amino acids long.

For the CDR3, the DNA is TGTGCCAGCAGTCCTCAGACTAGCGGGTTCTACGAGCAGTACTTC. Residues: CASSPQTSGFYEQYF. The gene calls are TRBV9 and TRBJ2-7, with 10 nucleotides matching TRBD2. V lost 5 bases and J lost 3; bases outside the gene matches: 8. The CDR3 extends over 15 amino acids. Germline V lookup: CDR1 SGDLS, CDR2 YYNGEE.

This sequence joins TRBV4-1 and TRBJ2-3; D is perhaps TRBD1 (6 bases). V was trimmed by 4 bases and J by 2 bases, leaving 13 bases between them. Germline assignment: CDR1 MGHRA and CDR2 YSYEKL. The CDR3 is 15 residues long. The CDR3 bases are TGCGCCAGCAGCCGACAGGTGGGGAACACAGATACGCAGTATTTT. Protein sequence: CASSRQVGNTDTQYF.

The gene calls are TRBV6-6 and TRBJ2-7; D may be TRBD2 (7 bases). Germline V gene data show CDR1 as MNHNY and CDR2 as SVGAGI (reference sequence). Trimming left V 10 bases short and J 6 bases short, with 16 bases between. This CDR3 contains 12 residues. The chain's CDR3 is CATRTGGGEQYF. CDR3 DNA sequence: TGTGCCACCCGCACGGGGGGCGGCGAGCAGTACTTC.

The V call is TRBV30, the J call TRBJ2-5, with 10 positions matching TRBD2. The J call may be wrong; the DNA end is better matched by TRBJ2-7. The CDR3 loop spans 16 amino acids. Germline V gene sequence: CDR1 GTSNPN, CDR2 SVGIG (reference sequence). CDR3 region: CAWNRVAGGPSSEQYF. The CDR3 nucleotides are TGTGCCTGGAACCGTGTAGCGGGGGGCCCTTCGTCCGAGCAGTACTTC.

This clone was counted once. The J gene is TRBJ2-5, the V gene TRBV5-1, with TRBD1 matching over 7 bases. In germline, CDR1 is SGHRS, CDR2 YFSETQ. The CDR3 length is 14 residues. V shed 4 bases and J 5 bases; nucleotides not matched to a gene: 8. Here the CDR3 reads CASSPSTGTETQYF. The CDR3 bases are TGCGCCAGCAGCCCCTCGACAGGGACGGAGACCCAGTACTTC.

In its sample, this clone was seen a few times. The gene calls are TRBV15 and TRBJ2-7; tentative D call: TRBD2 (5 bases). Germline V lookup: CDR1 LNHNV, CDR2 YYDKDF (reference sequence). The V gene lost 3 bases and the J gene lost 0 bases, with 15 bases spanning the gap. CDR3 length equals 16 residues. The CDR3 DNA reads TGTGCCACCAGCAGCCTCCTCCGGGGAAGCTCCTACGAGCAGTACTTC. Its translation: CATSSLLRGSSYEQYF.

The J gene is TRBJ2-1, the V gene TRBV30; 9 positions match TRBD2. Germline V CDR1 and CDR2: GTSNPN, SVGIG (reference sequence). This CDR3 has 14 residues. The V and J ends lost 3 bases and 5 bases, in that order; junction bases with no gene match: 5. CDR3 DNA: TGTGCCTGGAGCGGCGGGAGGGCGGACAATGAGCAGTTCTTC. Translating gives CAWSGGRADNEQFF.

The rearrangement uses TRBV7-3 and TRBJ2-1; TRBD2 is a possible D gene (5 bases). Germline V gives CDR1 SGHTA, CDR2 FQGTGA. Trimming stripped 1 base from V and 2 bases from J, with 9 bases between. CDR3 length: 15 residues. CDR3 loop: CASSLNREPYNEQFF. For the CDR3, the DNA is TGTGCCAGCAGCTTAAATCGGGAACCCTACAATGAGCAGTTCTTC. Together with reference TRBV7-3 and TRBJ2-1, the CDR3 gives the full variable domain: GAGVSQTPSNKVTEKGKYVELRCDPISGHTALYWYRQSLGQGPEFLIYFQGTGAADDSGLPNDRFFAVRPEGSVSTLKIQRTERGDSAVYLCASSLNREPYNEQFFGPGTRLTVL.